The T cell receptor beta chain under discussion was sequenced for a study of blood T cell repertoires in COVID-19. Study context: From the United States, Italy and Spain came samples of acute and convalescent COVID-19. From T cells, B-cell-depleted T cells, or PBMCs came the material, which was cDNA or gDNA.

Recruited during active infection, patients (from Seattle) were subsequently followed longitudinally. Trimming cost V 2 bases and J 4 bases; bases outside gene matches: 1. The CDR3 spans 14 residues. The germline V gene has CDR1 MNHEY and CDR2 SMNVEV (reference sequence). Source study methods: Nucleated cell counts were estimated from reference gene primer amplification. Generated by immunoSEQ multiplex PCR, the TCRdb table keeps only in-frame clones and is missing some. V, J and clone size derive from that table, while D and trimming were established from the DNA sequence. This sample has 430,000 or so clones, with 80% to 90% found just once.

This receptor was identified in a young man with COVID-19, enrolled during active disease. The sample consisted of peripheral blood. The rearrangement joins TRBV27 to TRBJ1-1; TRBD1 agrees at 10 bases. In DNA form, the CDR3 reads TGTGCCAGCAGTTTAGGACAGGGGGGCACTGAAGCTTTCTTT. Translated, it gives CASSLGQGGTEAFF.